This is a list of T cell receptor beta chains from one sample in a study of cytomegalovirus exposure and HLA in healthy donors. Some clones are missing from TCRdb's copy, which holds only in-frame ones; the method was immunoSEQ multiplex PCR. The sample holds 99,000 or so clones, 70% to 80% seen once. Sequenced: PBMCs. These receptors originate from a man younger than 40 in good health and CMV-seronegative. Both conserved end residues are part of each CDR3. Fields, in order: clone size, J gene, D gene, V gene, CDR3 protein, CDR3 DNA. D genes are given only for firm matches. Expanded clones are given a class, and other clones once, few, many or no size at all.

clone_size: .; j_call: TRBJ2-2; d_call: .; v_call: TRBV9; cdr3_aa: CASSPRGEANTGELFF; cdr3_nt: TGTGCCAGCAGCCCCCGAGGGGAGGCGAACACCGGGGAGCTGTTTTTT
clone_size: .; j_call: TRBJ2-1; d_call: TRBD2; v_call: TRBV19; cdr3_aa: CASSTLLAGRYNEQFF; cdr3_nt: TGTGCCAGTAGTACATTACTAGCGGGAAGGTACAATGAGCAGTTCTTC
clone_size: .; j_call: TRBJ1-1; d_call: .; v_call: TRBV27; cdr3_aa: CASSLYGPRTEAFF; cdr3_nt: TGTGCCAGCAGTTTATATGGGCCCAGGACTGAAGCTTTCTTT
clone_size: .; j_call: TRBJ1-2; d_call: .; v_call: TRBV28; cdr3_aa: CASSLQGARGYTF; cdr3_nt: TGTGCCAGCAGTTTGCAGGGCGCAAGGGGCTACACCTTC
clone_size: .; j_call: TRBJ2-1; d_call: .; v_call: TRBV4-1; cdr3_aa: CASSPLDPNEQFF; cdr3_nt: TGCGCCAGCAGCCCCCTAGATCCCAATGAGCAGTTCTTC
clone_size: .; j_call: TRBJ2-5; d_call: TRBD2; v_call: TRBV2; cdr3_aa: CASSEGLAAKTQYF; cdr3_nt: TGTGCCAGCAGTGAGGGACTAGCGGCGAAGACCCAGTACTTC
clone_size: .; j_call: TRBJ1-5; d_call: .; v_call: TRBV27; cdr3_aa: CASSLEPGNQPQHF; cdr3_nt: TGTGCCAGCAGTTTGGAACCGGGGAATCAGCCCCAGCATTTT
clone_size: .; j_call: TRBJ1-1; d_call: TRBD1; v_call: TRBV28; cdr3_aa: CASSSDRGPKRNTEAFF; cdr3_nt: TGTGCCAGCAGTTCAGACAGGGGGCCTAAGCGGAACACTGAAGCTTTCTTT
clone_size: .; j_call: TRBJ1-4; d_call: .; v_call: TRBV6-5; cdr3_aa: CASSYTGSAEKLFF; cdr3_nt: TGTGCCAGCAGTTACACAGGGTCGGCTGAAAAACTGTTTTTT
clone_size: .; j_call: TRBJ2-5; d_call: TRBD1; v_call: TRBV11-3; cdr3_aa: CASSLGQGGQETQYF; cdr3_nt: TGTGCCAGCAGCTTAGGACAGGGGGGCCAAGAGACCCAGTACTTC
clone_size: .; j_call: TRBJ2-5; d_call: TRBD2; v_call: TRBV9; cdr3_aa: CASSPSGGGLETQYF; cdr3_nt: TGTGCCAGCAGCCCGTCGGGGGGGGGCCTAGAGACCCAGTACTTC
clone_size: once; j_call: TRBJ2-1; d_call: TRBD1; v_call: TRBV6-5; cdr3_aa: CASSYLTGGAYNEQFF; cdr3_nt: TGTGCCAGCAGTTACCTGACAGGGGGCGCCTACAATGAGCAGTTCTTC
clone_size: .; j_call: TRBJ2-7; d_call: .; v_call: TRBV7-9; cdr3_aa: CASSVGTPDEQYF; cdr3_nt: TGTGCCAGCAGCGTCGGGACACCGGACGAGCAGTACTTC
clone_size: .; j_call: TRBJ2-5; d_call: .; v_call: TRBV2; cdr3_aa: CASSGLGDETQYF; cdr3_nt: TGTGCCAGCAGTGGACTAGGCGATGAGACCCAGTACTTC